The 27 T cell receptor beta chains given below trace back to one sample, sequenced in a study of T cells after somatic rescue of genetic block. Clones were sequenced by immunoSEQ multiplex PCR, and TCRdb holds only the in-frame ones, with some missing. The sample yields 45,000 to 55,000 clones, about 96% seen once. Input material: peripheral blood mononuclear cells (PBMCs). The source is a child younger than two.

This sequence joins TRBV7-3 and TRBJ1-1, with 9 bases matching TRBD1. Germline CDR1 reads SGHTA; CDR2 reads FQGTGA. There are 15 residues in the CDR3. Germline trimming cut 5 bases from V and 4 bases from J; bases unmatched to any gene: 8. CDR3 nucleotides: TGTGCCAGCAGCAGATATACAGGGGGCGGCACTGAAGCTTTCTTT. It yields the protein CASSRYTGGGTEAFF.

This chain links TRBV6-1 with TRBJ1-3, with D possibly TRBD1 on 6 matching bases. The CDR3 has 13 residues. Between the trimmed V and J ends, which lost 6 bases and 4 bases, there was a span of 10 bases. Looked up from germline, CDR1 is MNHNS and CDR2 is SASEGT. Here the CDR3 reads CASRQGQGNTIYF. DNA of the CDR3: TGTGCCAGCAGACAGGGTCAAGGAAACACCATATATTTT.

The CDR3 DNA is TGTGCCAGCAGCCCAGTTCGGGGGACAGGGGACAATGAGCAGTTCTTC. Amino acids: CASSPVRGTGDNEQFF. The rearrangement joins TRBV7-9 to TRBJ2-1, with TRBD1 identical over 10 bases. Germline CDR1 and CDR2: SEHNR and FQNEAQ (reference sequence). V was clipped by 5 bases and J by 5 bases; unmatched bases: 9. This CDR3 is 16 amino acids long.

V is TRBV10-1 and J is TRBJ1-2, with a possible D match to TRBD1 (5 bases). V lost 6 bases and J 0 bases, leaving 8 bases between the germline ends. There are 13 residues in the CDR3. Looked up from germline, CDR1 is WNHNN and CDR2 is SYGVQD (reference sequence). The CDR3: CASSLTANYGYTF. CDR3 nucleotides: TGCGCCAGCAGCTTGACAGCTAACTATGGCTACACCTTC.

This chain uses TRBV28 with TRBJ2-5; 7 nucleotides agree with TRBD2. This CDR3 has 15 amino acids. Germline V lookup: CDR1 MDHEN, CDR2 SYDVKM. The junction had 8 bases not matched to a gene; V was cut back by 6 bases and J by 1 base. The CDR3 loop reads CASSRLAEGQETQYF. The CDR3 DNA follows: TGTGCCAGCAGCAGGCTAGCGGAGGGCCAAGAGACCCAGTACTTC.

The chain couples TRBV19 to TRBJ1-1, with a weak D call TRBD1 (6 bases). This CDR3 spans 18 amino acids. Germline assignment: CDR1 LNHDA and CDR2 SQIVND (reference sequence). V was cut by 7 bases and J by 1 base, with 25 bases left in between. CDR3 loop: CASIKMLHLLGQNTEAFF. The CDR3 DNA is TGTGCCAGTATTAAAATGCTCCACCTCCTGGGACAGAACACTGAAGCTTTCTTT.

In its sample, this clone was seen once. V and J are TRBV5-5 and TRBJ2-3; no firm D call. V shed 1 base and J shed 1 base, with 4 bases lying between them. The CDR3 totals 13 residues. CDR1 is SGHKS, CDR2 YYEKEE, per germline (reference sequence). The CDR3 region has the DNA TGTGCCAGCAGCTTGCAGGGCACAGATACGCAGTATTTT. This gives the protein CASSLQGTDTQYF. Together with reference TRBV5-5 and TRBJ2-3, the CDR3 gives the full variable domain: DAGVTQSPTHLIKTRGQQVTLRCSPISGHKSVSWYQQVLGQGPQFIFQYYEKEERGRGNFPDRFSARQFPNYSSELNVNALLLGDSALYLCASSLQGTDTQYFGPGTRLTVL.

The rearrangement joins TRBV19 to TRBJ2-1; D unclear. The CDR3 is 16 residues long. The germline V gene encodes CDR1 LNHDA and CDR2 SQIVND (reference sequence). V lost 4 bases, J lost 7 bases, and 20 bases lay in between. CDR3: CASSKWSAPSTNEQFF. CDR3 DNA sequence: TGTGCCAGTAGTAAGTGGAGCGCGCCATCTACAAATGAGCAGTTCTTC.

This rearrangement joins TRBV28 to TRBJ2-3; possible D gene TRBD2, 6 bases. The V gene's germline CDR1 is MDHEN and CDR2 SYDVKM. This CDR3 is built from 14 residues. Between the trimmed V and J ends, which lost 4 bases and 1 base, there was a span of 9 bases. CDR3 nucleotide sequence: TGTGCCAGCAGTTCTTCTAGCGGCACAGATACGCAGTATTTT. Its protein product is CASSSSSGTDTQYF.

The chain combines TRBV5-3 with TRBJ2-3, with D perhaps matching TRBD1 (6 bases). TRBV5-3 is an ORF for which the function is uncertain. With 1 base removed from V and 5 bases from J, the gap between germline ends came to 11 bases. There are 14 residues in the CDR3. Here the CDR3 reads CARSLMPGVDTQYF. The CDR3 nucleotides are TGTGCCAGAAGCTTGATGCCAGGGGTAGATACGCAGTATTTT.

Only one count was recorded for this clone. The rearrangement uses TRBV11-2 and TRBJ2-6, with D unresolved. Germline CDR1 and CDR2: SGHAT and FQNNGV. The CDR3 runs 16 residues. V gave up 1 base and J gave up 0 bases, with 7 bases separating them. The CDR3 reads CASSLGPGSGANVLTF. CDR3 sequence (DNA): TGTGCCAGCAGCTTAGGACCGGGCTCTGGGGCCAACGTCCTGACTTTC.

The chain links TRBV11-2 to TRBJ2-1, with 9 bases that match TRBD2. V shed 1 base, J shed 13 bases, and the junction held 11 bases outside the gene matches. Germline lookup yields CDR1 SGHAT and CDR2 FQNNGV. This CDR3 region has 15 residues. The CDR3 coding sequence is TGTGCCAGCAGCTTAGGAGGCGCTAGCGGGACGAGACAGTTCTTC. Translated: CASSLGGASGTRQFF.

This clone was seen just once. This chain uses TRBV4-2 with TRBJ2-1; D not resolved. The V end was cut by 3 bases, the J end by 7 bases, with 13 bases between. Germline lookup yields CDR1 LGHNA and CDR2 YNFKEQ. This CDR3 is 14 amino acids long. Here the CDR3 DNA reads TGTGCCAGCAGCCAGAGGAGCGAAGGGAATGAGCAGTTCTTC. Encoded protein: CASSQRSEGNEQFF.

This chain connects TRBV7-2 to TRBJ2-5, with 8 bases that match TRBD1. CDR3 length: 15 amino acids. Germline assignment: CDR1 SGHTA and CDR2 FQGNSA. V dropped 2 bases and J dropped 3; count of bases not matched to a gene: 5. Written as DNA, the CDR3 is TGTGCCAGCAGCTTAAAGGGGACAGGAAAAGAGACCCAGTACTTC. It is translated as CASSLKGTGKETQYF.

The chain joins TRBV4-2 to TRBJ2-1; 8 positions agree with TRBD1. Per the germline V gene, CDR1 is LGHNA and CDR2 is YNFKEQ. V gave up 4 bases and J gave up 2 bases; unmatched junction bases: 1. This CDR3 contains 14 residues. As DNA, the CDR3 is TGTGCCAGCAGCCGGGACAGGCCCTACAATGAGCAGTTCTTC. Its translation: CASSRDRPYNEQFF.

The V call is TRBV10-2, the J call TRBJ1-2; D remains unclear. Trimming stripped 0 bases from V and 5 bases from J, with 10 bases between. Germline V CDR1 and CDR2: WSHSY, SAAADI. CDR3 length equals 14 residues. DNA of the CDR3: TGCGCCAGCAGTGAGTCAGGGATAGGGTATGGCTACACCTTC. Its translation is CASSESGIGYGYTF.

The J gene is TRBJ2-1, the V gene TRBV5-6; 7 nucleotides line up with TRBD2. This CDR3 has 17 residues. Germline CDR1 reads SGHDT; CDR2 reads YYEEEE. J was trimmed by 0 bases and V by 3 bases; bases with no gene match: 9. CDR3 loop: CASSSRTSSSSYNEQFF. The CDR3 region has the DNA TGTGCCAGCAGCTCACGGACTAGTTCGAGCTCCTACAATGAGCAGTTCTTC. Supplemented by reference TRBV5-6 and TRBJ2-1, the full variable domain reads DAGVTQSPTHLIKTRGQQVTLRCSPKSGHDTVSWYQQALGQGPQFIFQYYEEEERQRGNFPDRFSGHQFPNYSSELNVNALLLGDSALYLCASSSRTSSSSYNEQFFGPGTRLTVL.

The chain employs TRBV14 and TRBJ2-5; D unclear. This CDR3 is 11 amino acids long. Trimming took 3 bases from V and 5 from J, leaving 4 bases between them. The V gene's germline CDR1 is SGHDN and CDR2 FVKESK. The CDR3 reads CASSHGETQYF. The CDR3 DNA follows: TGTGCCAGCAGCCACGGGGAGACCCAGTACTTC.

The genes are TRBV5-4 and TRBJ2-5; the D gene could be TRBD1 or TRBD2 (5 bases each). The DNA end favors TRBJ2-7, so the J call may be wrong. The CDR3 has 14 amino acids. The germline V gene encodes CDR1 SGHNT and CDR2 YYREEE (reference sequence). The CDR3 region has the DNA TGTGCCAGCAGCTTGGGGGACGTGGCATACGAGCAGTACTTC. Its protein product is CASSLGDVAYEQYF.

A single count supports this clone. V gene TRBV28 combines with J gene TRBJ2-2, with 8 bases aligning to TRBD1. CDR1 is MDHEN, CDR2 SYDVKM, per germline. The CDR3 is made up of 14 amino acids. The junction had 0 bases not matched to a gene; V was cut back by 6 bases and J by 0 bases. CDR3 amino acids: CASRTGANTGELFF. In nucleotides, the CDR3 is TGTGCCAGCAGGACAGGGGCGAACACCGGGGAGCTGTTTTTT.

This rearrangement joins TRBV10-3 to TRBJ2-7, with 13 nucleotides matching TRBD2. J was trimmed by 3 bases and V by 9 bases; bases with no gene match: 2. This CDR3 comprises 13 residues. CDR1 is ENHRY and CDR2 is SYGVKD in the germline V gene. The CDR3 loop is CAIGTSGVYEQYF. The CDR3 nucleotides are TGTGCCATTGGGACTAGCGGGGTCTACGAGCAGTACTTC.

The J gene is TRBJ1-1, the V gene TRBV5-5; 8 positions agree with TRBD1. Trimming cost V 0 bases and J 0 bases; bases outside gene matches: 10. This CDR3 contains 18 residues. Germline V CDR1 and CDR2: SGHKS, YYEKEE (reference sequence). The DNA for the CDR3 is TGTGCCAGCAGCTTGGAGACAGGGGCCTGGGGATTGAACACTGAAGCTTTCTTT. It is translated as CASSLETGAWGLNTEAFF.

The V gene is TRBV5-3, the J gene TRBJ2-7; 9 nucleotides match TRBD1. TRBV5-3 falls under the ORF class, with uncertain function. The CDR3 loop spans 15 amino acids. Germline trimming cut 0 bases from V and 2 bases from J; bases unmatched to any gene: 3. The CDR3 DNA reads as TGTGCCAGAAGCTTGGGACAGGGGGGTGCCTACGAGCAGTACTTC. Translating it yields CARSLGQGGAYEQYF.

The CDR3 coding sequence is TGCAGCGTAGGGCCAAGCTCCTACAATGAGCAGTTCTTC. Protein: CSVGPSSYNEQFF. The chain recombines TRBV29-1 with TRBJ2-1; D is undetermined. The CDR3 is 13 residues long. V lost 6 bases, J lost 0 bases, and 9 bases lay in between. CDR1 SQVTM and CDR2 ANQGSEA come from the germline V gene.

CDR3 region: CSATRRNEQFF. The CDR3, as DNA: TGCAGTGCCACCCGCCGCAATGAGCAGTTCTTC. The V gene is TRBV20-1, the J gene TRBJ2-1, with D hard to call. Germline V gives CDR1 DFQATT, CDR2 SNEGSKA (reference sequence). This CDR3 has 11 residues. Trimming removed 6 bases from V and 6 bases from J, with 9 bases in between.

The gene calls are TRBV4-2 and TRBJ2-2, with D tentatively TRBD1 (6 bases). The germline V gene has CDR1 LGHNA and CDR2 YNFKEQ. Deletions cut 4 bases from V and 1 base from J, with 10 bases between. The CDR3 spans 15 residues. The CDR3: CASSLSDRNTGELFF. CDR3 in DNA: TGTGCCAGCAGCCTCTCGGACAGGAACACCGGGGAGCTGTTTTTT.

This rearrangement joins TRBV28 to TRBJ2-7, with D maybe TRBD2 (5 bases). The CDR3 totals 13 residues. The germline V gene has CDR1 MDHEN and CDR2 SYDVKM. The germline V and J ends were trimmed by 3 bases and 1 base, with 7 bases remaining between them. The CDR3 region has the DNA TGTGCCAGCAGTTTTGGGGAGTCCTACGAGCAGTACTTC. This sequence encodes CASSFGESYEQYF.